This TCR beta chain was recorded in a study of control samples from healthy donors and cancer patients. Clones were sequenced by immunoSEQ multiplex PCR, and TCRdb holds only the in-frame ones, with some missing. Among approximately 98,000 clones listed, around 80% were seen once. The CDR3 extends over 14 amino acids. Germline V gene lookup returns CDR1 MNHNY and CDR2 SVGAGI (reference sequence). Trimming shortened V by 4 bases and J by 7 bases, and 16 bases separated the two germline ends. The TCR comes from a man younger than 35 in good health. The chain carries TRBV6-6 and TRBJ1-1; perhaps TRBD1 as D (6 bases). Sequenced sample: blood. The CDR3 DNA reads TGTGCCAGCAGTTTCATGGGGGCCCTGCTTGAAGCTTTCTTT. Its translation: CASSFMGALLEAFF.